The present T cell receptor beta chain was sequenced within a study of shared clonotypes between healthy human individuals. In the study overall: Every donor yielded three CD4 naive, three CD4 memory, two CD8 naive and one CD8 memory plate.

V lost 3 bases and J 5 bases, leaving 13 bases between the germline ends. CDR3 length equals 14 residues. Germline CDR1 is KGHSH and CDR2 is LQKENI. Deep was the level used in running the assay. Roughly 200 ng DNA, 30,000 or so T cell genomes, went into each sorted-subset replicate PCR. Assay used: immunoSEQ multiplex PCR; TCRdb lists only in-frame clones, some missing. The sample shows more than 2,000,000 clones, approximately 93% of them seen only once. The sequencing input was naive CD4+ T cells from PBMCs. The sample's subset: CD45RA+ positively selected. This clonotype originated in a young man in good health. Some clones in this sample may be carry-over from other donors' samples. The chain is built from TRBV18 and TRBJ1-2; D not resolved. The CDR3 loop reads CASSPTVGRYGYTF. Written as DNA, the CDR3 is TGTGCCAGCTCACCTACCGTGGGCCGATATGGCTACACCTTC.